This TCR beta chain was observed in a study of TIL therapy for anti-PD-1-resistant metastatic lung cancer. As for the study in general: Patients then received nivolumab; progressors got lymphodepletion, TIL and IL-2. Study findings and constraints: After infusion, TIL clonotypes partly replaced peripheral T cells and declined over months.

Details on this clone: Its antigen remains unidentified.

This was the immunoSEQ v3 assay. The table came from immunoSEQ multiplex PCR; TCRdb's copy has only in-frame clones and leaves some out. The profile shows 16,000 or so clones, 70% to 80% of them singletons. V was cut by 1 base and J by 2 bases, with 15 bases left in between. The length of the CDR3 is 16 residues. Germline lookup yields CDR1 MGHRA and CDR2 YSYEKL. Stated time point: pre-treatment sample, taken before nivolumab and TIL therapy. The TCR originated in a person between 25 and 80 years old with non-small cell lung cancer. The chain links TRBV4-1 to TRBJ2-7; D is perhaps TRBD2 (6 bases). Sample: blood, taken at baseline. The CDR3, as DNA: TGCGCCAGCAGCCAAGTCGTCGGGGGTTATACCTACGAGCAGTACTTC. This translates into CASSQVVGGYTYEQYF.